The clone carrying this T cell receptor (beta chain) was seen a few times. The germline V and J ends were trimmed by 10 bases and 1 base, with 16 bases remaining between them. The CDR3 covers 14 residues. Germline V CDR1 and CDR2: SGHTA, FQGNSA. The source of the sample is a study of identical twins. TCRdb re-derived calls from the 5' RACE reads in MiXCR, one entry per CDR3 protein. Of about 520,000 distinct CDR3 sequences listed, around 20% were seen once; the top ten hold around 0.9%. These data also featured in a second study, about T cells expressing NK-cell markers.

V is TRBV7-2 and J is TRBJ1-1; TRBD1 might be the D (6 bases). The specimen sequenced was CD4+ T cells sorted from blood. The receptor was derived from a woman younger than 30 in good health. CDR3 in DNA: TGTGCCACTAGTCCCACGGGGGCGAACACTGAAGCTTTCTTT. This codes for CATSPTGANTEAFF. The complete variable domain, with remaining parts taken from reference TRBV7-2 and TRBJ1-1, reads GAGVSQSPSNKVTEKGKDVELRCDPISGHTALYWYRQSLGQGLEFLIYFQGNSAPDKSGLPSDRFSAERTGGSVSTLTIQRTQQEDSAVYLCATSPTGANTEAFFGQGTRLTVV.